This T cell receptor beta chain appears in the sequencing data of a study of CD8 T cells in ankylosing spondylitis. This clonotype has at least ten counts. The V gene end was trimmed by 5 bases and the J gene end by 2 bases; junction bases not matched to a gene: 7. This CDR3 is built from 17 residues. Per germline, CDR1 SGHTA and CDR2 FQGNSA. Quantitative 5'-RACE with molecular barcodes generated TCR beta libraries. TCRdb independently ran MiXCR on the 5' RACE reads; one entry per CDR3 protein. Altogether approximately 30,000 distinct CDR3 sequences are present, roughly 7.9% being singletons, with the ten largest covering under 35%.

The sequence was obtained from a male donor with ankylosing spondylitis or in good health (not recorded which). Source material: blood. The genes are TRBV7-2 and TRBJ2-5, with 14 bases aligning to TRBD2. CDR3: CASSPTGLAGAQETQYF. Written as DNA, the CDR3 is TGTGCCAGCAGCCCTACGGGACTAGCGGGGGCACAAGAGACCCAGTACTTC.